One sample yielded the 23 T cell receptor beta chains listed below, sequenced in a study of graft-versus-host responses after intestinal transplantation (dated by TCRdb to 2020 to 2023). Receptors were amplified or captured by the immunoSEQ multiplex PCR assay. TCRdb holds this immuneACCESS table with in-frame rearrangements only. Some clones are missing; in checked studies, unresolved V genes explain under half, and the rest has no known cause. This sample holds more than 12,000 clones; approximately 61% were observed only once. Clones ranked in the top ten supply approximately 8.8% of the sample. Dithiothreitol, EDTA incubations and collagenase D digestion were used to isolate intraepithelial and lamina propria lymphocytes from graft specimens. This specimen was ileum tissue, taken 650 to 700 days after intestinal transplantation. The source is a human patient who received an intestinal transplant, so some T cells may come from the graft donor.

The J gene is TRBJ2-5, the V gene TRBV30; no clear D. The tail of the sequence fits TRBJ2-7 better, so the J call may be wrong. This CDR3 region has 12 residues. CDR1 and CDR2 from the germline V gene are GTSNPN and SVGIG (reference sequence). The CDR3 is CAWSKTFYEQYF. CDR3 DNA: TGTGCCTGGAGTAAGACTTTCTACGAGCAGTACTTC.

The sample holds one count of this clone. V gene TRBV7-8 combines with J gene TRBJ2-7; a weak D match, TRBD1 (6 bases). In germline, CDR1 is SGHVS, CDR2 FQNEAQ. The CDR3 is 13 residues long. Trimming removed 1 base from V and 4 bases from J, with 8 bases in between. The CDR3 is CASSLGDKYEQYF. CDR3 in DNA: TGTGCCAGCAGCTTAGGGGACAAATACGAGCAGTACTTC. Full variable domain (remainder filled in from reference TRBV7-8 and TRBJ2-7): GAGVSQSPRYKVAKRGQDVALRCDPISGHVSLFWYQQALGQGPEFLTYFQNEAQLDKSGLPSDRFFAERPEGSVSTLKIQRTQQEDSAVYLCASSLGDKYEQYFGPGTRLTVT.

The chain combines TRBV2 with TRBJ2-5; D is unclear. The end of the DNA aligns better with TRBJ2-7, so the J call may be wrong. CDR3 size: 12 residues. The germline V gene encodes CDR1 SNHLY and CDR2 FYNNEI. This CDR3 reads CASSEHSYEQYF. CDR3 bases: TGTGCCAGCAGTGAACACTCCTACGAGCAGTACTTC.

This clone has only a few counts. V is TRBV27 and J is TRBJ1-2, with a weak D call TRBD1 (5 bases). The V and J ends lost 2 bases and 3 bases respectively, with 10 bases between them. This CDR3 region has 14 residues. Per the germline V gene, CDR1 is MNHEY and CDR2 is SMNVEV (reference sequence). CDR3 DNA sequence: TGTGCCAGCAGTTTAGACAGAAGATACTATGGCTACACCTTC. Translation gives CASSLDRRYYGYTF.

There are a few counts of this clone. The chain uses TRBV5-1 and TRBJ1-4; the D is unclear. The V end lost 2 bases, the J end lost 7 bases, and 12 bases lay between the germline ends. The CDR3 is 14 residues long. From germline, CDR1 is SGHRS and CDR2 YFSETQ. The DNA for the CDR3 is TGCGCCAGCAGCTTCGGCCTAGACGGTGAAAAACTGTTTTTT. This gives the protein CASSFGLDGEKLFF.

This clone appeared a few times. The V and J genes are TRBV29-1 and TRBJ2-7; D may be TRBD2 (6 bases). Between the trimmed V and J ends, which lost 8 bases and 5 bases, there was a span of 25 bases. CDR1 SQVTM and CDR2 ANQGSEA come from the germline V gene. The CDR3 length is 15 residues. Here the CDR3 DNA reads TGCAGCTTTATCCTCCGGGACTTTAGCCCCCACGAGCAGTACTTC. Residues: CSFILRDFSPHEQYF.

The chain employs TRBV5-1 and TRBJ2-2, with 9 bases fitting TRBD1. Germline CDR1 SGHRS, CDR2 YFSETQ. V lost 4 bases, J lost 4 bases, and 5 bases stayed unmatched. The CDR3 runs to 15 residues. The CDR3 nucleotides are TGCGCCAGCAGCCCCAGGACAGGGGTCACCGGGGAGCTGTTTTTT. Amino acid sequence: CASSPRTGVTGELFF.

The chain couples TRBV11-2 to TRBJ2-7, with TRBD1 matching over 9 bases. Per the germline V gene, CDR1 is SGHAT and CDR2 is FQNNGV. This CDR3 contains 16 residues. The V and J ends lost 0 bases and 5 bases, in that order; junction bases with no gene match: 8. CDR3 in amino acids: CASSLEWGTGIHEQYF. CDR3 nucleotide sequence: TGTGCCAGCAGCTTAGAATGGGGGACAGGGATACACGAGCAGTACTTC.

The V and J genes are TRBV6-6 and TRBJ1-3, with 7 nucleotides matching TRBD1. Germline V gene data show CDR1 as MNHNY and CDR2 as SVGAGI (reference sequence). CDR3 length equals 16 residues. After removal of 5 bases from V and 0 bases from J, the junction contained 7 bases not matched to a gene. DNA for the CDR3: TGTGCCAGCAGTACCGGGACAGCAAGCTCTGGAAACACCATATATTTT. Amino acid sequence: CASSTGTASSGNTIYF.

This chain joins TRBV1 and TRBJ2-5; TRBD1, the D gene given by the table, was not confirmed from the DNA. TRBV1 is reported as a pseudogene. The CDR3 is 16 residues long. CDR3: CTSSQEGQPLQETQYF. In DNA, the CDR3 is TGCACCAGCAGTCAGGAGGGACAGCCCCTCCAAGAGACCCAGTACTTC.

The chain employs TRBV15 and TRBJ2-6; D possibly corresponds to TRBD2 (5 bases). The CDR3 has 16 amino acids. V shed 0 bases and J shed 4 bases, with 10 bases lying between them. Germline values: CDR1 LNHNV, CDR2 YYDKDF (reference sequence). The CDR3 region is CATSRDGGRGANVLTF. The CDR3 bases are TGTGCCACCAGCAGAGATGGAGGTCGAGGGGCCAACGTCCTGACTTTC.

The chain couples TRBV5-5 to TRBJ2-7, with 8 nucleotides matching TRBD1. The CDR3 extends over 15 amino acids. Per germline, CDR1 SGHKS and CDR2 YYEKEE (reference sequence). With 2 bases clipped from V and 3 bases from J, the junction kept 7 bases outside the gene matches. CDR3 sequence (DNA): TGTGCCAGCAGCTTCCCTCGACAGGGGTACTACGAGCAGTACTTC. It translates to CASSFPRQGYYEQYF.

The rearrangement uses TRBV7-9 and TRBJ1-1; D is unclear. Trimming took 5 bases from V and 0 from J, leaving 7 bases between them. This CDR3 has 13 residues. Per the germline V gene, CDR1 is SEHNR and CDR2 is FQNEAQ (reference sequence). The CDR3 DNA follows: TGTGCCAGCAGCCTCACAGTGAACACTGAAGCTTTCTTT. It yields the protein CASSLTVNTEAFF.

V gene TRBV6-4 combines with J gene TRBJ2-2, with a tentative D call TRBD2 (6 bases). The V gene's germline CDR1 is MRHNA and CDR2 SNTAGT. The CDR3 is 15 amino acids. The germline V and J ends were trimmed by 8 bases and 3 bases, with 16 bases remaining between them. CDR3 coding DNA: TGTGCCAGCCCCCCGGCGCCGGGGGACACCGGGGAGCTGTTTTTT. This sequence encodes CASPPAPGDTGELFF.

The chain combines TRBV2 with TRBJ1-6; TRBD1 aligns across 7 bases. The germline gives CDR1 SNHLY, CDR2 FYNNEI. Trimming took 6 bases from V and 7 from J; bases not matched to a gene: 6. The CDR3 contains 14 residues. CDR3 nucleotide sequence: TGTGCCAGCAGGGACGGGACAGAGAATTCACCCCTCCACTTT. Its translation: CASRDGTENSPLHF.

In its sample, this clone was seen a few times. The V and J genes are TRBV7-9 and TRBJ1-1, with D unresolved. V shed 6 bases and J shed 1 base, with 18 bases lying between them. This CDR3 region has 16 residues. The germline V gene has CDR1 SEHNR and CDR2 FQNEAQ (reference sequence). CDR3 protein: CASSFGSLIGNTEAFF. The CDR3 nucleotides read TGTGCCAGCAGTTTCGGTTCACTCATCGGGAACACTGAAGCTTTCTTT.

The CDR3 DNA is TGTGCCAGTAGGTTGAAACAGGACCTCCTCTACGAGCAGTACTTC. As protein: CASRLKQDLLYEQYF. The chain is built from TRBV19 and TRBJ2-7; D possibly corresponds to TRBD1 (5 bases). This CDR3 is built from 15 residues. CDR1 is LNHDA, CDR2 SQIVND, per germline (reference sequence). The V end was cut by 6 bases, the J end by 3 bases, with 18 bases between.

This chain joins TRBV7-2 and TRBJ2-6, with D hard to call. Deletions cut 6 bases from V and 0 bases from J, with 6 bases between. CDR3 size: 14 residues. Looked up from germline, CDR1 is SGHTA and CDR2 is FQGNSA. Written as DNA, the CDR3 is TGTGCCAGCAGACAGAGCTCTGGGGCCAACGTCCTGACTTTC. This translates into CASRQSSGANVLTF. Looking up the rest from reference TRBV7-2 and TRBJ2-6 gives the full variable domain: GAGVSQSPSNKVTEKGKDVELRCDPISGHTALYWYRQSLGQGLEFLIYFQGNSAPDKSGLPSDRFSAERTGGSVSTLTIQRTQQEDSAVYLCASRQSSGANVLTFGAGSRLTVL.

The chain links TRBV18 to TRBJ2-2; D is perhaps TRBD1 (6 bases). The V gene lost 3 bases and the J gene lost 6 bases, with 14 bases spanning the gap. This CDR3 region has 15 residues. The germline gives CDR1 KGHSH, CDR2 LQKENI. The CDR3 sequence is CASSPQGSLAGELFF. Written as DNA, the CDR3 is TGTGCCAGCTCACCCCAGGGGAGTTTGGCCGGGGAGCTGTTTTTT. The full variable domain, in which reference TRBV18 and TRBJ2-2 provide the parts outside the CDR3, is NAGVMQNPRHLVRRRGQEARLRCSPMKGHSHVYWYRQLPEEGLKFMVYLQKENIIDESGMPKERFSAEFPKEGPSILRIQQVVRGDSAAYFCASSPQGSLAGELFFGEGSRLTVL.

This sequence joins TRBV5-1 and TRBJ2-7, with a possible D match to TRBD1 (6 bases). Germline CDR1 SGHRS, CDR2 YFSETQ. This CDR3 spans 14 amino acids. Trimming cost V 3 bases and J 1 base, with 11 bases left between them. This CDR3 is CASSSGTPSYEQYF. CDR3 nucleotides: TGCGCCAGCAGCTCGGGGACACCATCCTACGAGCAGTACTTC.

The chain links TRBV7-2 to TRBJ2-1; D not resolved. CDR1 and CDR2 from the germline V gene are SGHTA and FQGNSA. This CDR3 spans 13 amino acids. The V end lost 1 base, the J end lost 6 bases, and 7 bases lay between the germline ends. The CDR3 reads CASSLGPFNEQFF. Here the CDR3 DNA reads TGTGCCAGCAGCTTAGGGCCATTCAATGAGCAGTTCTTC.

The V call is TRBV19, the J call TRBJ1-2, with TRBD1 matching over 7 bases. The germline CDR1 and CDR2 sequences are LNHDA and SQIVND (reference sequence). The CDR3 has 14 residues. After removal of 8 bases from V and 5 bases from J, the junction contained 11 bases not matched to a gene. CDR3 nucleotides: TGTGCCAGTTCTCCTAAACAGGGGAGATATGGCTACACCTTC. It yields the protein CASSPKQGRYGYTF.

The J gene is TRBJ2-5, the V gene TRBV7-2, with 11 bases identical to TRBD2. J lost 5 bases, V lost 6 bases, and 8 bases had no gene match. The CDR3 has 15 residues. CDR1 and CDR2 from the germline V gene are SGHTA and FQGNSA. The CDR3 DNA reads as TGTGCCAGCAGTTTGACTAGCGGGGAGGGTGAGACCCAGTACTTC. Translated, it gives CASSLTSGEGETQYF. Combining the CDR3 with reference TRBV7-2 and TRBJ2-5 gives the whole variable domain GAGVSQSPSNKVTEKGKDVELRCDPISGHTALYWYRQSLGQGLEFLIYFQGNSAPDKSGLPSDRFSAERTGGSVSTLTIQRTQQEDSAVYLCASSLTSGEGETQYFGPGTRLLVL.